The 21 T cell receptor beta chains below come from one sample, sequenced in a study of HIV-infected patients and healthy controls. Using its own MiXCR run on the 5' RACE reads, TCRdb lists one record per CDR3 protein. The sample yields some 20,000 distinct CDR3 sequences, around a fifth seen once. The sequencing input was CD8+ T cells from blood. The receptor source for this set is a human donor in good health.

This clonotype has more than one count but fewer than ten. The J gene is TRBJ1-1, the V gene TRBV19; a weak D match, TRBD1 (6 bases). CDR3 length equals 13 residues. The V gene's germline CDR1 is LNHDA and CDR2 SQIVND (reference sequence). V shed 8 bases and J shed 1 base, with 11 bases lying between them. DNA for the CDR3: TGTGCCAGTGACGACAGGACGAACACTGAAGCTTTCTTT. This sequence encodes CASDDRTNTEAFF.

This clonotype was seen ten or more times. The V call is TRBV14, the J call TRBJ1-1, with unresolved D. The V gene lost 3 bases and the J gene lost 0 bases, with 11 bases spanning the gap. Germline V gene sequence: CDR1 SGHDN, CDR2 FVKESK. This CDR3 has 15 residues. Here the CDR3 reads CASSQHSTMNTEAFF. The CDR3 nucleotides read TGTGCCAGCAGCCAGCACAGCACCATGAACACTGAAGCTTTCTTT.

In its sample, this clonotype was seen a few times. This rearrangement joins TRBV6-1 to TRBJ2-5; 9 bases are shared with TRBD1. V trimming: 8 bases; J trimming: 5 bases; junction bases outside the gene matches: 9. Germline CDR1 and CDR2: MNHNS and SASEGT. The CDR3 is made up of 14 amino acids. The CDR3 spells CASGRAGTGETQYF. In DNA, the CDR3 is TGTGCCAGCGGCCGTGCCGGGACAGGGGAGACCCAGTACTTC.

In this sample, this clonotype turned up many times. This chain connects TRBV5-5 to TRBJ1-5, with D maybe TRBD1 (6 bases). V lost 4 bases to trimming and J lost 3 bases, with 14 bases between them. Germline V gene lookup returns CDR1 SGHKS and CDR2 YYEKEE (reference sequence). The CDR3 loop spans 15 amino acids. The CDR3 bases are TGTGCCAGCAGCCAAATTCAGGGGAACAATCAGCCCCAGCATTTT. The encoded protein is CASSQIQGNNQPQHF.

This clonotype was detected many times. The chain is built from TRBV4-1 and TRBJ1-1; the D is unclear. The germline V gene has CDR1 MGHRA and CDR2 YSYEKL. The CDR3 has 14 residues. Trimming left V 1 base short and J 7 bases short, with 13 bases between. The CDR3 DNA reads TGCGCCAGCAGCCAAGTTCGGATGGGCGGTGAAGCTTTCTTT. It is translated as CASSQVRMGGEAFF.

This clonotype occurred many times. The rearrangement links TRBV27 to TRBJ1-4, with D perhaps matching TRBD1 (5 bases). CDR1 and CDR2 (germline): MNHEY, SMNVEV (reference sequence). The CDR3 contains 16 residues. The V gene lost 3 bases and the J gene lost 4 bases, with 15 bases spanning the gap. The CDR3 reads CASSFSTGGYNEKLFF. The CDR3, as DNA: TGTGCCAGCAGTTTTTCGACTGGGGGGTATAATGAAAAACTGTTTTTT.

The genes are TRBV7-8 and TRBJ2-5; TRBD1 is a possible D gene (6 bases). From germline, CDR1 is SGHVS and CDR2 FQNEAQ. V was cut by 0 bases and J by 4 bases, with 6 bases left in between. This CDR3 has 13 residues. DNA for the CDR3: TGTGCCAGCAGCTTAGCAGGGGGAGAGACCCAGTACTTC. Encoded protein: CASSLAGGETQYF.

This clonotype appeared once. The rearrangement joins TRBV4-1 to TRBJ1-1, with TRBD1 matching over 8 bases. V was clipped by 1 base and J by 4 bases; unmatched bases: 14. CDR3 size: 18 residues. Germline CDR1 is MGHRA and CDR2 is YSYEKL. Written as DNA, the CDR3 is TGCGCCAGCAGCCAAGTTGTGATTCAGGGGGCGTGGAGCACTGAAGCTTTCTTT. Protein: CASSQVVIQGAWSTEAFF.

The genes are TRBV24-1 and TRBJ2-1, with D tentatively TRBD2 (7 bases). Germline V gene data show CDR1 as KGHDR and CDR2 as SFDVKD. This CDR3 has 16 residues. V shed 4 bases and J shed 7 bases, with 19 bases lying between them. The CDR3 loop is CATSDPFEGGRNEQFF. The CDR3 DNA is TGTGCCACCAGTGACCCTTTCGAGGGGGGGCGGAATGAGCAGTTCTTC.

The chain recombines TRBV9 with TRBJ1-1; D gene uncertain. The CDR3 sequence is 13 residues long. V dropped 3 bases and J dropped 1 base, with 7 bases sitting between them. CDR1 is SGDLS, CDR2 YYNGEE, per germline. As DNA, the CDR3 is TGTGCCAGCAGCGCTAGAGGGAACACTGAAGCTTTCTTT. This gives the protein CASSARGNTEAFF.

This clonotype was counted ten times or more. The V call is TRBV9, the J call TRBJ2-1; the D is unclear. The V and J ends lost 2 bases and 9 bases respectively, with 9 bases between them. Germline CDR1 is SGDLS and CDR2 is YYNGEE. The CDR3 contains 12 residues. CDR3 loop: CASSVGVGEQFF. The CDR3 region has the DNA TGTGCCAGCAGCGTCGGCGTCGGTGAGCAGTTCTTC.

This clonotype is judged medium-sized. This chain links TRBV13 with TRBJ2-1; 7 bases match TRBD1. Trimming removed 9 bases from V and 0 bases from J; junction bases left unmatched: 2. From germline, CDR1 is PRHDT and CDR2 FYEKMQ (reference sequence). The CDR3 consists of 13 residues. The CDR3 region has the DNA TGTGCCAGTCGGGACAGCTCCTACAATGAGCAGTTCTTC. Its protein product is CASRDSSYNEQFF.

This clonotype was detected a few times. This rearrangement joins TRBV30 to TRBJ2-1; TRBD2 matches 12 bases. The CDR3 is made up of 15 amino acids. J was trimmed by 6 bases and V by 3 bases; bases with no gene match: 6. Germline V gives CDR1 GTSNPN, CDR2 SVGIG (reference sequence). The CDR3: CAWRELAGGGNEQFF. CDR3 coding DNA: TGTGCCTGGAGGGAACTAGCGGGAGGAGGCAATGAGCAGTTCTTC.

The gene calls are TRBV27 and TRBJ2-1; TRBD2 matches 16 bases. Trimming removed 5 bases from V and 9 bases from J; junction bases left unmatched: 4. The CDR3 has 15 amino acids. Looked up from germline, CDR1 is MNHEY and CDR2 is SMNVEV (reference sequence). The CDR3 here is CASSPGTSGRAEQFF. CDR3 bases: TGTGCCAGCAGTCCTGGGACTAGCGGGAGGGCTGAGCAGTTCTTC.

This clonotype was seen only a few times. The V gene is TRBV6-1, the J gene TRBJ1-5; unclear D gene. The germline V gene encodes CDR1 MNHNS and CDR2 SASEGT. Trimming cost V 7 bases and J 2 bases, with 12 bases left between them. This CDR3 has 14 amino acids. The CDR3 protein is CASNQVSGNQPQHF. For the CDR3, the DNA is TGTGCCAGCAATCAGGTATCAGGCAATCAGCCCCAGCATTTT.

This clonotype was seen more than once but under ten times. This chain uses TRBV7-3 with TRBJ2-6, with D possibly matching TRBD2 (6 bases). Trimming shortened V by 1 base and J by 7 bases, and 8 bases separated the two germline ends. The CDR3 spans 14 residues. Per the germline V gene, CDR1 is SGHTA and CDR2 is FQGTGA. CDR3 sequence reads: CASSLSGEANVLTF. CDR3 nucleotides: TGTGCCAGCAGCTTAAGCGGGGAAGCCAACGTCCTGACTTTC.

In this sample, this clonotype turned up many times. This chain connects TRBV7-9 to TRBJ1-1; D is ambiguous. Trimming pared 1 base from V and 6 bases from J, leaving 12 bases between. This CDR3 region has 14 residues. Germline CDR1 is SEHNR and CDR2 is FQNEAQ (reference sequence). The CDR3 sequence: CASSLVFREAEAFF. The CDR3 DNA follows: TGTGCCAGCAGCTTAGTGTTCCGGGAGGCTGAAGCTTTCTTT.

This clonotype is a singleton in its sample. This chain connects TRBV7-2 to TRBJ2-7; D not resolved. The CDR3 sequence is 11 residues long. Germline CDR1 is SGHTA and CDR2 is FQGNSA. The V gene lost 5 bases and the J gene lost 6 bases, with 8 bases spanning the gap. CDR3 bases: TGTGCCAGCAGCCCCGGTAGCGAGCAGTACTTC. Translation: CASSPGSEQYF.

CDR3 nucleotide sequence: TGTGCCAGTAGTACAGGGGGTCCGGGGGATGAAAAACTGTTTTTT. Translation: CASSTGGPGDEKLFF. The chain recombines TRBV12-3 or TRBV12-4 with TRBJ1-4; 8 bases align to TRBD1. This CDR3 spans 15 amino acids. Unmatched junction bases numbered 12, after V lost 9 bases and J lost 6 bases.

The table lists this clonotype with many counts. This chain links TRBV15 with TRBJ2-2; 11 nucleotides align to TRBD2. Germline values: CDR1 LNHNV, CDR2 YYDKDF (reference sequence). The trim removed 1 base at V and 5 bases at J, leaving 3 bases unmatched. This CDR3 region has 16 residues. CDR3 amino acids: CATSRGLAGGTGELFF. The CDR3 bases are TGTGCCACCAGCAGAGGTCTAGCGGGGGGTACCGGGGAGCTGTTTTTT.

This clonotype was seen repeatedly, ten times or more. The V and J genes are TRBV11-2 and TRBJ2-5, with D maybe TRBD1 (6 bases). V lost 2 bases, J lost 4 bases, and 8 bases lay in between. Per germline, CDR1 SGHAT and CDR2 FQNNGV. The CDR3 contains 13 residues. The CDR3 loop reads CASSLWGLETQYF. The CDR3, as DNA: TGTGCCAGCAGCTTATGGGGGCTAGAGACCCAGTACTTC.